The next 5 T cell receptor beta chains were all read from a single sample in a study of T-cell reconstitution after alpha-beta-depleted transplantation in children. Unique molecular identifiers were incorporated into the prepared TCRbeta library. TCRdb itself ran the PCR reads through MiXCR, one entry per CDR3 protein. This repertoire shows about 830,000 distinct CDR3 sequences, 15% to 20% found once; its top ten account for roughly 5%. The sample here was PBMCs, mostly from graft donor cells, taken 360 days after TCRalphabeta/CD19-depleted stem cell transplant. All receptors derive from a male patient under 18 who had a stem cell transplant for acute lymphoblastic leukemia, so the T cells may come from the graft donor.

This clonotype turned up a few times. This chain links TRBV11-2 with TRBJ2-7, with 9 bases matching TRBD2. Unmatched junction bases numbered 16, after V lost 1 base and J lost 9 bases. CDR1 is SGHAT and CDR2 is FQNNGV in the germline V gene. CDR3 length: 17 residues. CDR3 nucleotide sequence: TGTGCCAGCAGCTTAGTATCGTCAGGGACTAGCTTACCCCCGCAGTACTTC. Protein sequence: CASSLVSSGTSLPPQYF.

The gene calls are TRBV7-9 and TRBJ2-4; 9 bases map to TRBD1. The CDR3 extends over 15 amino acids. V was clipped by 4 bases and J by 7 bases; unmatched bases: 8. Germline CDR1 is SEHNR and CDR2 is FQNEAQ (reference sequence). The CDR3 DNA sequence: TGTGCCAGCAGCTCTACAGGGGGCGCGGGGAACATTCAGTACTTC. This encodes CASSSTGGAGNIQYF.

This clonotype was recorded a few times. This chain uses TRBV7-9 with TRBJ2-7, with D maybe TRBD2 (6 bases). From germline, CDR1 is SEHNR and CDR2 FQNEAQ (reference sequence). Trimming shortened V by 1 base and J by 3 bases, and 22 bases separated the two germline ends. CDR3 length: 18 amino acids. The CDR3 region is CASSLVSGEEYTDYEQYF. The DNA of the CDR3 is TGTGCCAGCAGCTTAGTTTCGGGGGAGGAATATACAGACTACGAGCAGTACTTC.

The chain carries TRBV29-1 and TRBJ2-2; 7 bases fit TRBD2. The CDR3 is made up of 12 amino acids. Germline CDR1 SQVTM, CDR2 ANQGSEA. Germline trimming cut 4 bases from V and 5 bases from J; bases unmatched to any gene: 1. For the CDR3, the DNA is TGCAGCGTTGCAGCGGGGACCGGGGAGCTGTTTTTT. Translation: CSVAAGTGELFF.

The CDR3 region has the DNA TGCGCCAGCAGCCAGGACCCTTCCGGAGGGGAGACCCAGTACTTC. It yields the protein CASSQDPSGGETQYF. The rearrangement uses TRBV4-1 and TRBJ2-5; D is possibly TRBD2 (6 bases). Trimming removed 3 bases from V and 5 bases from J, with 16 bases in between. This CDR3 comprises 15 residues. CDR1 is MGHRA, CDR2 YSYEKL, per germline.